These 17 T cell receptor beta chains originate from one sample sequenced in a study of T cell repertoires in cytomegalovirus infection. Each CDR3 protein gets one entry after TCRdb re-called the reads with MiXCR. The table shows 750,000 to 950,000 distinct CDR3 sequences, with almost 30% occurring only once. Antigens for these TCRs are unknown. Material: cultured CD8+ T cells from PBMCs, obtained from culture after CMV antigen stimulation. All receptors come from a human donor in good health (CMV status not recorded). Some clones in this sample may be carry-over from other donors' samples.

The V gene is TRBV5-3, the J gene TRBJ2-5; TRBD1 matches at 9 bases. TRBV5-3 carries the ORF label, with uncertain function. The CDR3 covers 16 residues. The trim removed 8 bases at V and 1 base at J, leaving 12 bases unmatched. This CDR3 reads CASIKRDRAVQETQYF. CDR3 DNA: TGTGCCAGCATCAAACGGGACAGGGCTGTCCAAGAGACCCAGTACTTC.

This chain uses TRBV12-3 or TRBV12-4 with TRBJ1-1; D call uncertain. Trimming left V 1 base short and J 13 bases short, with 13 bases between. The CDR3 spans 12 residues. The CDR3 reads CASSLVLRMVFF. In DNA, the CDR3 is TGTGCCAGCAGTTTAGTATTACGAATGGTTTTCTTT.

The chain has TRBV6-6 and TRBJ2-1; 8 bases are a match to TRBD2. This CDR3 region has 16 residues. Germline V gene data show CDR1 as MNHNY and CDR2 as SVGAGI (reference sequence). The junction had 7 bases not matched to a gene; V was cut back by 4 bases and J by 2 bases. CDR3 coding DNA: TGTGCCAGCAGTTTGCTTTCGGGACTAGCCTACAATGAGCAGTTCTTC. It translates to CASSLLSGLAYNEQFF.

This clonotype came up many times. In DNA, the CDR3 is TGTGCCAGCAGCTTAGCGGACAGGGGCTCCTACGAGCAGTACTTC. Its translation is CASSLADRGSYEQYF. The genes are TRBV7-2 and TRBJ2-7, with 9 bases aligning to TRBD1. The CDR3 is 15 amino acids. The V and J ends lost 0 bases and 0 bases, in that order; junction bases with no gene match: 0. Germline values: CDR1 SGHTA, CDR2 FQGNSA.

This clonotype was observed a handful of times. This rearrangement joins TRBV6-1 to TRBJ1-2, with 11 bases aligning to TRBD1. This CDR3 spans 14 amino acids. Germline trimming cut 5 bases from V and 8 bases from J; bases unmatched to any gene: 7. Per germline, CDR1 MNHNS and CDR2 SASEGT. The CDR3 DNA sequence: TGTGCCAGCAGTCCCCCGGACAGGGGGCGCGGCTACACCTTC. Protein: CASSPPDRGRGYTF.

J is TRBJ2-2 and V is TRBV2; D is perhaps TRBD1 (5 bases). The germline V and J ends were trimmed by 11 bases and 3 bases, with 13 bases remaining between them. Germline V lookup: CDR1 SNHLY, CDR2 FYNNEI. The CDR3 runs to 13 residues. CDR3 residues: CAGVVRDTGELFF. DNA for the CDR3: TGTGCCGGCGTCGTCAGGGACACCGGGGAGCTGTTTTTT.

This sequence joins TRBV6-5 and TRBJ1-1; D call uncertain. Germline-derived CDR1 and CDR2 are MNHEY and SVGAGI. V was pared by 8 bases and J by 0 bases, with 10 bases between. The CDR3 is 13 residues long. CDR3 residues: CASRAGLNTEAFF. CDR3 nucleotide sequence: TGTGCCAGCCGCGCAGGTTTGAACACTGAAGCTTTCTTT.

Turning to this clonotype: Sequence at one end of the junction differs from germline and may be a read error. The rearrangement links TRBV7-7 to TRBJ2-7; 8 positions match TRBD1. Germline CDR1 SSHAT, CDR2 FNYEAQ (reference sequence). This CDR3 has 17 amino acids. CDR3 loop: CASSLAPGRTGWNEQYF. The DNA for the CDR3 is TGTGCTAGCAGCTTAGCCCCGGGGAGGACAGGGTGGAACGAGCAGTACTTC.

The rearrangement uses TRBV6-4 and TRBJ2-1, with TRBD2 identical over 7 bases. Germline-derived CDR1 and CDR2 are MRHNA and SNTAGT. The CDR3 is 15 residues long. Trimming took 4 bases from V and 1 from J; bases not matched to a gene: 4. The CDR3 sequence is CASSVSGVSYNEQFF. CDR3 sequence (DNA): TGTGCCAGCAGTGTCAGCGGGGTTTCCTACAATGAGCAGTTCTTC.

This clonotype turned up a few times. This chain links TRBV6-1 with TRBJ1-1; D is unclear. Germline V gives CDR1 MNHNS, CDR2 SASEGT. The CDR3 has 13 amino acids. Trimming took 8 bases from V and 1 from J, leaving 11 bases between them. CDR3 loop: CASGLRWNTEAFF. CDR3 bases: TGTGCCAGCGGACTCCGGTGGAACACTGAAGCTTTCTTT.

The table lists this clonotype with a count of one. CDR3 bases: TGTGCCATCAGTGGGTCCCGGGACAGCAGCTACGAGCAGTACGTC. Translating gives CAISGSRDSSYEQYV. The chain links TRBV10-3 to TRBJ2-7, with 7 bases matching TRBD1. V dropped 4 bases and J dropped 3; count of bases not matched to a gene: 9. Germline CDR1 ENHRY, CDR2 SYGVKD. The CDR3 covers 15 residues.

This clonotype has ten or more counts. V usage is TRBV7-2 and J usage is TRBJ2-2; 12 nucleotides align to TRBD2. This CDR3 is 17 amino acids long. Germline CDR1 and CDR2: SGHTA and FQGNSA. V was clipped by 4 bases and J by 1 base; unmatched bases: 4. The CDR3 nucleotides read TGTGCCAGCAGCTCTCCGGGACTAGCGGGGAACACCGGGGAGCTGTTTTTT. This codes for CASSSPGLAGNTGELFF.

This clonotype was detected a few times. This chain uses TRBV4-1 with TRBJ1-5; possibly TRBD1 for D (5 bases). V gave up 2 bases and J gave up 5 bases, with 13 bases separating them. CDR3 size: 15 residues. Germline assignment: CDR1 MGHRA and CDR2 YSYEKL. CDR3 in amino acids: CASSQTGTLDQPQHF. The CDR3 nucleotides are TGCGCCAGCAGCCAAACCGGGACTCTCGATCAGCCCCAGCATTTT.

The sample holds a few counts of this clonotype. The chain couples TRBV27 to TRBJ2-2; D uncertain. Trimming took off 6 bases at V and 4 bases at J, with 15 bases between the two ends. The CDR3 has 15 residues. Germline-derived CDR1 and CDR2 are MNHEY and SMNVEV (reference sequence). CDR3 loop: CASRTTRHGTGELFF. CDR3 coding DNA: TGTGCCAGCAGAACTACCCGTCATGGCACCGGGGAGCTGTTTTTT.

The chain couples TRBV6-5 to TRBJ2-7; no clear D. Germline CDR1 reads MNHEY; CDR2 reads SVGAGI. This CDR3 spans 13 amino acids. In nucleotides, the CDR3 is TGTGCCAGCAGTTACGGCCCCTCCTACGAGCCGTACGTC. This encodes CASSYGPSYEPYV.

Only a few counts were recorded for this clonotype. This chain joins TRBV4-2 and TRBJ1-1; unclear D gene. Trimming left V 7 bases short and J 3 bases short, with 18 bases between. The V gene's germline CDR1 is LGHNA and CDR2 YNFKEQ. CDR3 length: 15 residues. The CDR3 loop is CASTHHEGGYTEAFF. CDR3 DNA sequence: TGTGCCAGCACTCACCACGAGGGTGGATACACTGAAGCTTTCTTT.

This clonotype was picked up many times. The chain employs TRBV7-6 and TRBJ2-1; 7 nucleotides align to TRBD1. The CDR3 loop spans 14 amino acids. Germline trimming cut 3 bases from V and 6 bases from J; bases unmatched to any gene: 5. From germline, CDR1 is SGHVS and CDR2 FNYEAQ. The CDR3 region has the DNA TGTGCCAGCAGCTTTGGGACAGCCTCCAATGAGCAGTTCTTC. As protein: CASSFGTASNEQFF.